The rows below give T cell receptor beta chains drawn from one sample of a study of T cell clones after liver transplantation. Libraries were prepared by immunoSEQ multiplex PCR; TCRdb keeps only in-frame clonotypes and omits some of them. The sample shows tens of thousands of clones, approximately 88% of them seen only once. The material was CD4+ T cells from blood, obtained before liver transplant. The receptors derive from a human donor who received a liver transplant. The CDR3 runs from the conserved cysteine through the conserved F or W. D genes are given only for firm matches. The size field is filled for only some rows; it gives once, few, many or a size class.

cdr3_nt | cdr3_aa | d_call | clone_size | j_call | cdr3_length | v_call
TGTGCCAGCAGCCAGATAGCGCGGGACGGGGAGCTGTTTTTT | CASSQIARDGELFF | . | . | TRBJ2-2 | 14 | TRBV14
TGTGCCAGCAGCGTAGCCGGAACTGAAGCTTTCTTT | CASSVAGTEAFF | . | . | TRBJ1-1 | 12 | TRBV9
TGTGCCTGGAGTGTGGAGAGGAACACTGAAGCTTTCTTT | CAWSVERNTEAFF | . | . | TRBJ1-1 | 13 | TRBV30
TGTGCCAGCAGCGTTGGGGCAGGAGGCCCAGATACGCAGTATTTT | CASSVGAGGPDTQYF | . | few | TRBJ2-3 | 15 | TRBV9
TGTGCCAGCAGTTCCCTTTGGCCCCGGAGCACTGAAGCTTTCTTT | CASSSLWPRSTEAFF | . | . | TRBJ1-1 | 15 | TRBV6-5
TGCGCCAGCAGCTTCCACAGGGAAGTAGGTGAAAAACTGTTTTTT | CASSFHREVGEKLFF | . | . | TRBJ1-4 | 15 | TRBV5-1
TGCGCCAGCACTCAGACTAGCGGGAAGAAAAATGAGCAGTTCTTC | CASTQTSGKKNEQFF | TRBD2 | . | TRBJ2-1 | 15 | TRBV5-1
TGTGCCAGCAGCTTAGACGTGGTAAACAATGAGCAGTTCTTC | CASSLDVVNNEQFF | . | . | TRBJ2-1 | 14 | TRBV11-2
TGTGCCAGCAGTGACCCTAAGACAGGGGTTAACACTGAAGCTTTCTTT | CASSDPKTGVNTEAFF | TRBD1 | few | TRBJ1-1 | 16 | TRBV6-4
TGTGCCAGCAGCAACCAGCCCCAGCATTTT | CASSNQPQHF | . | . | TRBJ1-5 | 10 | TRBV5-4
TGTGCCAGCAGTTACTCGATGAGGGGAGGGTTTCCCCAGCATTTT | CASSYSMRGGFPQHF | . | few | TRBJ1-5 | 15 | TRBV6-5
TGTGCCAGCAGCGTAGCTAGTGGGCGGGGGGGCCGGGAGACCCAGTACTTC | CASSVASGRGGRETQYF | TRBD2 | . | TRBJ2-5 | 17 | TRBV5-4
TGTGCCAGCAGCCCCCGCCGGGGGAGGGAGACCCAGTACTTC | CASSPRRGRETQYF | . | . | TRBJ2-5 | 14 | TRBV11-2
TGTGCCAGCAGTTCGCCCGGGGCTAGCGGGAAGAACACCGGGGAGCTGTTTTTT | CASSSPGASGKNTGELFF | TRBD2 | . | TRBJ2-2 | 18 | TRBV28
TGTGCCAGCAGACGGTTTGACAGCACTACACTTTATGGCTACACCTTC | CASRRFDSTTLYGYTF | . | . | TRBJ1-2 | 16 | TRBV6-4
TGTGCCAGCAGCCATCAAGGGATGGGGCGGCCCCAGCATTTT | CASSHQGMGRPQHF | . | . | TRBJ1-5 | 14 | TRBV5-6
TGCGCCAGCAGCTTGGTAGGGGGCAATCAGCCCCAGCATTTT | CASSLVGGNQPQHF | . | . | TRBJ1-5 | 14 | TRBV5-1
TGTGCCAGCAGTGAGGTTCCAGGAACTGTTCGGCAGCCCCAGCATTTT | CASSEVPGTVRQPQHF | . | once | TRBJ1-5 | 16 | TRBV6-1
TGTGCCAGTAGTGTCCAGTCCTCAGGACAAGAGACCCAGTACTTC | CASSVQSSGQETQYF | . | . | TRBJ2-5 | 15 | TRBV19
TGCGCCAGCAGCTTGGGCCCGCGGTGGGACGTAAGTCCGAATGAGCAGTTCTTC | CASSLGPRWDVSPNEQFF | . | . | TRBJ2-1 | 18 | TRBV5-1
TGTGCCAGCTCATTGGGACAGGTCCAGGGTGGCTACACCTTC | CASSLGQVQGGYTF | TRBD1 | . | TRBJ1-2 | 14 | TRBV18
TGTGCCAGCAGCGTAGCCGGGTCCCCTGTAAGCACTGAAGCTTTCTTT | CASSVAGSPVSTEAFF | . | . | TRBJ1-1 | 16 | TRBV9
TGTGCCAGCTGGGGGGCTAGCGGGCCACACATGGATGAGCAGTTCTTC | CASWGASGPHMDEQFF | TRBD2 | . | TRBJ2-1 | 16 | TRBV27
TGTGCCAGCAGTCATTTTGGACAGACCACAGATACGCAGTATTTT | CASSHFGQTTDTQYF | . | . | TRBJ2-3 | 15 | TRBV7-9
TGCGCCAGCGGACGACAGCTGAACACCGGGGAGCTGTTTTTT | CASGRQLNTGELFF | . | . | TRBJ2-2 | 14 | TRBV4-3
TGCGCCAGCAGCTTGGATGTGGAGCTGTTTTTT | CASSLDVELFF | . | . | TRBJ2-2 | 11 | TRBV5-1
TGCAGTGTTCTCACCGGGGAGCTGTTTTTT | CSVLTGELFF | . | . | TRBJ2-2 | 10 | TRBV20-1
TGCGCCAGCAGCTTGGCGGCGGGAGGGCCCTACGAGCAGTACTTC | CASSLAAGGPYEQYF | TRBD2 | . | TRBJ2-7 | 15 | TRBV5-1
TGCGCCAGCAGCCCAGGGACTAGCGACACAGATACGCAGTATTTT | CASSPGTSDTDTQYF | TRBD2 | . | TRBJ2-3 | 15 | TRBV5-1
TGTGCCAGCAGCTTTAAGGGGCCGGACGAGCAGTACTTC | CASSFKGPDEQYF | . | . | TRBJ2-7 | 13 | TRBV5-4
TGTGCCAGCAGTGAATTGAGTGACAGAGGGGAGACCCAGTACTTC | CASSELSDRGETQYF | . | . | TRBJ2-5 | 15 | TRBV6-1
TGCGCCAGCAGCTTAAACGCTGGGGGGGCGGAGACCCAGTACTTC | CASSLNAGGAETQYF | . | . | TRBJ2-5 | 15 | TRBV5-1
TGTGCCAGCAGTGTTGGCCTAGCGGAAGAGACCCAGTACTTC | CASSVGLAEETQYF | TRBD2 | . | TRBJ2-5 | 14 | TRBV6-1
TGTGCCAGCAGTTCCCTAAGACAGGGTTACGAGCAGTACTTC | CASSSLRQGYEQYF | TRBD1 | . | TRBJ2-7 | 14 | TRBV6-5
TGTGCCAGCTCACCACTCCTAGCGGGAGATGGTGGGGAGCTGTTTTTT | CASSPLLAGDGGELFF | TRBD2 | . | TRBJ2-2 | 16 | TRBV18
TGTGCCAGCAGTTCCTCTACGACAGCTAACTATGGCTACACCTTC | CASSSSTTANYGYTF | . | . | TRBJ1-2 | 15 | TRBV28
TGTGCCAGCAGTTCAGACAGGGAAGGCGGGGCCAACGTCCTGACTTTC | CASSSDREGGANVLTF | TRBD1 | . | TRBJ2-6 | 16 | TRBV6-5
TGTGCCAGCTCAGAAACCCTCGACAGAAGGAACACTGAAGCTTTCTTT | CASSETLDRRNTEAFF | . | . | TRBJ1-1 | 16 | TRBV18
TGTGCCAGCAGCTTAACAGGGGACAACTATGGCTACACCTTC | CASSLTGDNYGYTF | . | . | TRBJ1-2 | 14 | TRBV7-3
TGTGCCAGCAGGGAAGCGGGGCAAGAGACCCAGTACTTC | CASREAGQETQYF | TRBD2 | . | TRBJ2-5 | 13 | TRBV6-1
TGTGCCAGCAATCCTGCGAGTCTCTCCTACAATGAGCAGTTCTTC | CASNPASLSYNEQFF | . | . | TRBJ2-1 | 15 | TRBV7-2
TGTGCCAGCAACCAGGGGCCCGAAGAGACCCAGTACTTC | CASNQGPEETQYF | . | . | TRBJ2-5 | 13 | TRBV7-7
TGTGCCAGCTCACCACAGGGAGTGGCTGGAAACACCATATATTTT | CASSPQGVAGNTIYF | . | few | TRBJ1-3 | 15 | TRBV18
TGTGCCAGCAGCCTAAGACAGGGGTCGAACACCGGGGAGCTGTTTTTT | CASSLRQGSNTGELFF | TRBD1 | . | TRBJ2-2 | 16 | TRBV5-6
TGTGCCAGCAGAATTCCCGGGACAGGGGGTGCACCCCTCCACTTT | CASRIPGTGGAPLHF | TRBD1 | . | TRBJ1-6 | 15 | TRBV11-2
TGCGCCAGCAGCACTACCGGGACACCCACAACCGGGGAGCTGTTTTTT | CASSTTGTPTTGELFF | . | medium-sized | TRBJ2-2 | 16 | TRBV5-1
TGTGCCAGCAGACAGGGGCGTGACAATGAGCAGTTCTTC | CASRQGRDNEQFF | TRBD1 | once | TRBJ2-1 | 13 | TRBV2
TGCAGCGTTGAAGGGGCGGACAAACATGAGCAGTTCTTC | CSVEGADKHEQFF | . | . | TRBJ2-1 | 13 | TRBV29-1
TGTGCCAGCAGCCCGGACCGGGGGGGACATCAGCCCCAGCATTTT | CASSPDRGGHQPQHF | . | . | TRBJ1-5 | 15 | TRBV7-2
TGTGCCAGCAGTCAGAAGGTGACCCAGTACTTC | CASSQKVTQYF | . | . | TRBJ2-5 | 11 | TRBV7-9
TGTGCCAGATCCGCTGTGGGAGGTGCCCCCTACGAGCAGTACTTC | CARSAVGGAPYEQYF | . | . | TRBJ2-7 | 15 | TRBV28
TGTGCCAGCAGCCAAGTAGGGTGGGATGTATTCGGGGAGCTGTTTTTT | CASSQVGWDVFGELFF | . | few | TRBJ2-2 | 16 | TRBV4-2
TGCGCCAGCAGCAAGGGACAGGGGGCGCCCCGAGGGGCCAACGTCCTGACTTTC | CASSKGQGAPRGANVLTF | TRBD1 | once | TRBJ2-6 | 18 | TRBV5-1